The rows below give T cell receptor beta chains drawn from one sample of a study of blood T cells in healthy people across ages. TCRdb reanalysed the 5' RACE reads using MiXCR and keeps one entry per CDR3 protein. In the table there are approximately 830,000 distinct CDR3 sequences, around 62% of which are singletons. Material for sequencing was blood. These receptors were collected from a man aged 25 to 45 in good health. Each CDR3 is given with its conserved first and last residue. Fields, in order: J gene, clone size, V gene, D gene, CDR3 DNA, CDR3 protein. The D gene is left open where the match is weak. Some rows have no size entry. The others give once, few or many, or a class for an expanded clone.

TRBJ2-3 | - | TRBV14 | - | TGTGCCAGCAGCCAAGGAAACTATTATACGCAGTATTTT | CASSQGNYYTQYF
TRBJ2-4 | - | TRBV20-1 | - | TGCAGTGCTAGAGGTGTGGGATTAGCCAAAAACATTCAGTACTTC | CSARGVGLAKNIQYF
TRBJ2-1 | many | TRBV6-1 | TRBD1 | TGTGCCAGCAGTCCGGACAGGGAAGGGTACAATGAGCAGTTCTTC | CASSPDREGYNEQFF
TRBJ2-3 | - | TRBV5-4 | TRBD2 | TGTGCCAGCAGCCCGGGACTAGCGGGGGGGCTAAATACGCAGTATTTT | CASSPGLAGGLNTQYF
TRBJ2-1 | - | TRBV4-2 | - | TGTGCCAGCAGCCCCCCCGGGCGCTACGATGAGCAGTTCTTC | CASSPPGRYDEQFF
TRBJ1-5 | - | TRBV7-9 | - | TGTGCCAGCAGCGGCGGGGGATTCGGCAATCAGCCCCAGCATTTT | CASSGGGFGNQPQHF
TRBJ2-1 | - | TRBV12-3/TRBV12-4 | TRBD1 | TGTGCCAGCAGTGGACAGGGGTGGTATGAGCAGTTCTTC | CASSGQGWYEQFF
TRBJ1-5 | - | TRBV20-1 | - | TGCAGTGCTATACAGGGTTACAATCAGCCCCAGCATTTT | CSAIQGYNQPQHF
TRBJ1-5 | - | TRBV6-6 | - | TGTGCCAGCAGAACAGAGGGCGGCAATCAGCCCCAGCATTTT | CASRTEGGNQPQHF
TRBJ1-6 | - | TRBV7-2 | - | TGTGCCAGCAGCTTTGGGGGGGCAGTAGAGAATTCACCCCTCCACTTT | CASSFGGAVENSPLHF
TRBJ2-3 | - | TRBV6-6 | TRBD2 | TGTGCCAGCAGTACACGGACTAGCTCAGATTCAGATACGCAGTATTTT | CASSTRTSSDSDTQYF
TRBJ2-7 | - | TRBV2 | - | TGTGCCAGCAGTGTCCCCGGAAGGGAGAACGAGCAGTACTTC | CASSVPGRENEQYF
TRBJ2-2 | - | TRBV12-5 | - | TGTGCTAGTGGAAAACCGAACACCGGGGAGCTGTTTTTT | CASGKPNTGELFF
TRBJ2-7 | few | TRBV12-3/TRBV12-4 | - | TGTGCCAGCAGTTCGGGAGTCGGCATAGCCTTGCGGGAGCAGTACTTC | CASSSGVGIALREQYF
TRBJ2-6 | - | TRBV4-3 | - | TGCGCCAGCAGCCAAGATGGGCCAGGCGACGGGGCCAACGTCCTGACTTTC | CASSQDGPGDGANVLTF
TRBJ2-7 | - | TRBV11-1 | TRBD1 | TGTGCCAGCAGCTGGGGAAGCCTCAGGGGGACATACGAGCAGTACTTC | CASSWGSLRGTYEQYF
TRBJ2-5 | - | TRBV6-6 | - | TGTGCCAGCAGAACAGGGAAAGAGACCCAGTACTTC | CASRTGKETQYF
TRBJ1-5 | - | TRBV29-1 | - | TGCAGCGTTTCTTCAGGGAACGTCAACCAGCCCCAGCATTTT | CSVSSGNVNQPQHF
TRBJ2-7 | few | TRBV12-3/TRBV12-4 | - | TGTGCCAGCAGTTTGGAGACGCCCGGAGGATACGAGCAGTACTTC | CASSLETPGGYEQYF
TRBJ2-5 | - | TRBV21-1 | - | TGTGCCAGCACTCTTGAAAAGAACCAAGAGACCCAGTACTTC | CASTLEKNQETQYF
TRBJ2-7 | - | TRBV12-3/TRBV12-4 | - | TGTGCCAGCAGTTTGGGAGCGGGACACATTACCTACGAGCAGTACTTC | CASSLGAGHITYEQYF
TRBJ1-1 | - | TRBV27 | TRBD1 | TGTGCCAGCAGTCTTACAGGGGCTGAAGCTTTCTTT | CASSLTGAEAFF